The 10 T cell receptor beta chains presented below share a single source sample, sequenced in a study of shared clonotypes between healthy human individuals. Here immunoSEQ multiplex PCR was the method, and the copy in TCRdb shows in-frame clones only, minus some. Of under 1,100,000 clones in the sample, approximately 76% were seen once. What was sequenced was memory CD4+ T cells sorted from blood. The subset: CD45RA-negative fraction. These receptors all stem from a man aged 18 to 29 in good health.

This chain uses TRBV9 with TRBJ1-6; D not resolved. Trimming shortened V by 3 bases and J by 0 bases, and 10 bases separated the two germline ends. The CDR3 runs 16 residues. Germline V lookup: CDR1 SGDLS, CDR2 YYNGEE. This CDR3 is CASSAEAFSYNSPLHF. In DNA form, the CDR3 reads TGTGCCAGCAGCGCTGAGGCGTTCTCCTATAATTCACCCCTCCACTTT.

This clone turned up a few times. A read error may explain this, as a much larger clone is one base away. Other DNA sequences in this specimen translate into the identical CDR3. The V call is TRBV2, the J call TRBJ2-7; 9 bases are a match to TRBD1. Germline CDR1 reads SNHLY; CDR2 reads FYNNEI. The length of the CDR3 is 14 residues. V lost 6 bases, J lost 2 bases, and 5 bases stayed unmatched. The CDR3 region is CASSPGQGAYEQYF. The CDR3 coding sequence is TGTGCCAGCAGCCCGGGACAGGGAGCCTACGAGCAGTACTTC.

This clone was observed a few times. The J gene is TRBJ1-6, the V gene TRBV28; no definite D call. V dropped 5 bases and J dropped 7 bases, with 18 bases sitting between them. Germline V gene lookup returns CDR1 MDHEN and CDR2 SYDVKM. The CDR3 totals 16 residues. The CDR3 reads CASSTPSGGRNSPLHF. The CDR3, as DNA: TGTGCCAGCAGTACCCCCTCGGGCGGAAGGAATTCACCCCTCCACTTT.

This sequence joins TRBV4-1 and TRBJ2-5; 13 nucleotides align to TRBD2. CDR1 MGHRA and CDR2 YSYEKL come from the germline V gene. The CDR3 contains 14 residues. Unmatched junction bases numbered 4, after V lost 7 bases and J lost 5 bases. The CDR3 coding sequence is TGCGCCAGCAAACGACTAGCGGGGGGTGAGACCCAGTACTTC. It codes for CASKRLAGGETQYF.

The chain carries TRBV7-9 and TRBJ2-7; 8 nucleotides line up with TRBD2. J lost 2 bases, V lost 1 base, and 10 bases had no gene match. The length of the CDR3 is 17 residues. Germline V gene lookup returns CDR1 SEHNR and CDR2 FQNEAQ (reference sequence). The DNA for the CDR3 is TGTGCCAGCAGCTTAGGATATTCCGGGACTAGACCCTACGAGCAGTACTTC. This encodes CASSLGYSGTRPYEQYF.

This chain links TRBV21-1 with TRBJ1-4; the D call TRBD1 from the table was never checked on the DNA. TRBV21-1 is termed a pseudogene. The CDR3 is made up of 17 amino acids. Written as DNA, the CDR3 is TGTGCCAGCAGCATTTATAAGGCAGGGCAGACTAATGAAAAACTGTTTTTT. Amino acid sequence: CASSIYKAGQTNEKLFF.

The J gene is TRBJ2-1, the V gene TRBV9, with 7 bases that match TRBD1. Germline V CDR1 and CDR2: SGDLS, YYNGEE. V gave up 0 bases and J gave up 3 bases; unmatched junction bases: 0. This CDR3 comprises 14 residues. CDR3 DNA sequence: TGTGCCAGCAGCGTAGGACAGGGCTACAATGAGCAGTTCTTC. Translation gives CASSVGQGYNEQFF.

The chain combines TRBV30 with TRBJ2-7, with TRBD2 identical over 9 bases. The CDR3 sequence is 16 residues long. From germline, CDR1 is GTSNPN and CDR2 SVGIG (reference sequence). J lost 7 bases, V lost 0 bases, and 13 bases had no gene match. The DNA of the CDR3 is TGTGCCTGGAGTGTAGGGTTTGCTAGCGGGACTAGGGAGCAGTACTTC. This encodes CAWSVGFASGTREQYF. Drawing the rest from reference TRBV30 and TRBJ2-7, the complete variable domain is SQTIHQWPATLVQPVGSPLSLECTVEGTSNPNLYWYRQAAGRGLQLLFYSVGIGQISSEVPQNLSASRPQDRQFILSSKKLLLSDSGFYLCAWSVGFASGTREQYFGPGTRLTVT.

This clone has a single count. The chain combines TRBV18 with TRBJ1-6, with D possibly TRBD1 on 5 matching bases. The V end was cut by 5 bases, the J end by 3 bases, with 11 bases between. The V gene's germline CDR1 is KGHSH and CDR2 LQKENI. The CDR3 is made up of 15 amino acids. The CDR3 region has the DNA TGTGCCAGCTCATCCGGACAAAGCTATAATTCACCCCTCCACTTT. Its translation: CASSSGQSYNSPLHF.

The table lists this clone with a count of one. This sequence joins TRBV5-1 and TRBJ1-2; 8 bases are a match to TRBD1. This CDR3 contains 14 residues. After removal of 5 bases from V and 6 bases from J, the junction contained 9 bases not matched to a gene. Per germline, CDR1 SGHRS and CDR2 YFSETQ. CDR3: CASSLQTGENGYTF. DNA for the CDR3: TGCGCCAGCAGTCTACAGACAGGGGAGAATGGCTACACCTTC.